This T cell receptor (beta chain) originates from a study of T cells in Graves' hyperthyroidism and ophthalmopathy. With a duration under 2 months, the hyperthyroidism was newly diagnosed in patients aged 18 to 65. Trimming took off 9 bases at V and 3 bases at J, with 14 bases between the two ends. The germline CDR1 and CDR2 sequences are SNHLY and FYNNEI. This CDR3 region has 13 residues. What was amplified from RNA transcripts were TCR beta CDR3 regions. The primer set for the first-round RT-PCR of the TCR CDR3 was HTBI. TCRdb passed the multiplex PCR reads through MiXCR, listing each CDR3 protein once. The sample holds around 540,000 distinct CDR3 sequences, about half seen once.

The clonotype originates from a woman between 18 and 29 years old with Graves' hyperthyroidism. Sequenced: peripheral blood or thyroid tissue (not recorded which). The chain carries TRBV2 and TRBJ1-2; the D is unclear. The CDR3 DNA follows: TGTGCCAGTGATCGGGTCTCTGACTATGGCTACACCTTC. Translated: CASDRVSDYGYTF.